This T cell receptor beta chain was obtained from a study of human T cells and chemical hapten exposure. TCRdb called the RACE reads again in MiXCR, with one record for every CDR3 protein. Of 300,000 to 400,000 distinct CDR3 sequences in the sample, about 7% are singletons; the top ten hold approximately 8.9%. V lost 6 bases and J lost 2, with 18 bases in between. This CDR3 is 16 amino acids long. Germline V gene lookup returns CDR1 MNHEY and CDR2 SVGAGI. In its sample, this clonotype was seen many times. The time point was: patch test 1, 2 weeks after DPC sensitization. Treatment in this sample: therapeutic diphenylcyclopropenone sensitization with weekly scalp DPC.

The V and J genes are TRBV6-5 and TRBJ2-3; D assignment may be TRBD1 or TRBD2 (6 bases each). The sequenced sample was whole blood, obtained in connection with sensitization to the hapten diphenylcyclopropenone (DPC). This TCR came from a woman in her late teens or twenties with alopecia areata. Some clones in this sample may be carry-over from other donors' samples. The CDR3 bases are TGTGCCAGCAGCCGCACTCTGGGGGGCCCCACAGATACGCAGTATTTT. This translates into CASSRTLGGPTDTQYF.